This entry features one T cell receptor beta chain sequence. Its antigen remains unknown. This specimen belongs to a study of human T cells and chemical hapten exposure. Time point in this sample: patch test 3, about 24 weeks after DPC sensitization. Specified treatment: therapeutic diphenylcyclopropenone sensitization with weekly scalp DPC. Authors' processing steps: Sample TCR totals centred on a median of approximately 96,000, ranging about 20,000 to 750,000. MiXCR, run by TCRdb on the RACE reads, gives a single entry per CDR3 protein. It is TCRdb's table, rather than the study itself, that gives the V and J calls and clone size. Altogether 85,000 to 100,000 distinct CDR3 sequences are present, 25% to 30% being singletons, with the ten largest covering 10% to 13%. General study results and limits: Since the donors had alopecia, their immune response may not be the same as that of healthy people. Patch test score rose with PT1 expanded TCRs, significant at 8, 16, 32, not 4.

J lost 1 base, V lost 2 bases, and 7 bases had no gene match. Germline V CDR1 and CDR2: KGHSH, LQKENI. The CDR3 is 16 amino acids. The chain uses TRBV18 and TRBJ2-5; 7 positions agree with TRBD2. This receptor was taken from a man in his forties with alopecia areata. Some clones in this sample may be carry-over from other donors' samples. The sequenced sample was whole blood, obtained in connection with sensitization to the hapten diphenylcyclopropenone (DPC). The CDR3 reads CASSPIAGAGQETQYF. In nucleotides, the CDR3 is TGTGCCAGCTCACCAATCGCGGGAGCCGGCCAAGAGACCCAGTACTTC. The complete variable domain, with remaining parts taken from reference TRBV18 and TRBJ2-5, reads NAGVMQNPRHLVRRRGQEARLRCSPMKGHSHVYWYRQLPEEGLKFMVYLQKENIIDESGMPKERFSAEFPKEGPSILRIQQVVRGDSAAYFCASSPIAGAGQETQYFGPGTRLLVL.